This T cell receptor (beta chain) appears in the sequencing data of a study of CD8 T cells in Susac syndrome. This clonotype was observed a single time. This CDR3 has 14 residues. In germline, CDR1 is DFQATT, CDR2 SNEGSKA (reference sequence). Losses at the gene ends were 5 bases for V and 1 base for J; bases not matched to a gene: 0. TCR beta was sequenced from blood CD8+ and CD4+ T cells. RNA totalling about 0.45 to 1 ug underwent reverse transcription with random hexamers. The immunoSEQ assay covered 54 Vbeta and 13 Jbeta segments for CDR3. In TCRdb, the immunoSEQ multiplex PCR reads were re-called with MiXCR into one record per CDR3 protein. The sample contains approximately 130,000 distinct CDR3 sequences, around nine tenths of which appear only once.

The sequence was obtained from a human donor with multiple sclerosis. This rearrangement joins TRBV20-1 to TRBJ2-2; 11 bases are shared with TRBD2. The specimen was CD8+ T cells from PBMCs. The CDR3 bases are TGCAGTGCTCTAGCGGGAGGGAACACCGGGGAGCTGTTTTTT. It yields the protein CSALAGGNTGELFF.